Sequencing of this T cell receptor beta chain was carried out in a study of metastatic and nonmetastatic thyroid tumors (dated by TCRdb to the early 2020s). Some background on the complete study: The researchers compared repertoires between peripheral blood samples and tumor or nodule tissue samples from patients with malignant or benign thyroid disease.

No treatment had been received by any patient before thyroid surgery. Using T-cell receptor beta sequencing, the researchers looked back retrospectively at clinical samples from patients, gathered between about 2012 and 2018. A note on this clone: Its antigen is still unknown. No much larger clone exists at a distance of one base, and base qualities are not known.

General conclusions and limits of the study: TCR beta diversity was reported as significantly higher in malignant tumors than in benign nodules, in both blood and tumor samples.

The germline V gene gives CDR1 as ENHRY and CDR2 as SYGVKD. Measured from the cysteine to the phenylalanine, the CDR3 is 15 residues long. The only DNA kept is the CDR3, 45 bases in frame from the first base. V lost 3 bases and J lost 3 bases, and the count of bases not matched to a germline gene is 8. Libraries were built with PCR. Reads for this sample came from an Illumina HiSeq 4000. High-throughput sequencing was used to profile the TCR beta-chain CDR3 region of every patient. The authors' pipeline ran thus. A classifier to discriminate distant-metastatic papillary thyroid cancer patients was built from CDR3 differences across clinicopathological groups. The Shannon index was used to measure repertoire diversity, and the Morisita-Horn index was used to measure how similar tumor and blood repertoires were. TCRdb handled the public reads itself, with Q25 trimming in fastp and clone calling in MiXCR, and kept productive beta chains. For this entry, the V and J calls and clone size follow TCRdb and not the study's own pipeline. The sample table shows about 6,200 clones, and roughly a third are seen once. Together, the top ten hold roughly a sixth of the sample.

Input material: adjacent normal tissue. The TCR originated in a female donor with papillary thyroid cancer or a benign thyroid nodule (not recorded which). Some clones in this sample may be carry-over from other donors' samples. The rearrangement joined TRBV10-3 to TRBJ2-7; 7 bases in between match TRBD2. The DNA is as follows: TGTGCCATCAGTGATCTGGCGGGAGTATTCTACGAGCAGTACTTC. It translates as CAISDLAGVFYEQYF.